The 27 T cell receptor beta chains reported below all come from one sample, sequenced in a study of blood T cell repertoires in COVID-19. The method was immunoSEQ multiplex PCR; TCRdb's version includes in-frame clones alone and lacks a portion of them. The table includes 95,000 to 150,000 clones, about 79% detected once. The material sequenced was peripheral blood. Every receptor here comes from a woman between 70 and 85 years old with acute or convalescent COVID-19.

This chain uses TRBV5-4 with TRBJ1-1; 7 nucleotides line up with TRBD1. V lost 4 bases and J lost 3; bases outside the gene matches: 9. The CDR3 runs 15 residues. Germline-derived CDR1 and CDR2 are SGHNT and YYREEE (reference sequence). Written as DNA, the CDR3 is TGTGCCAGCAGCACCGGGACAGATTTCGACACTGAAGCTTTCTTT. Its translation: CASSTGTDFDTEAFF.

This rearrangement joins TRBV6-2 or TRBV6-3 to TRBJ1-2; D remains ambiguous. Per germline, CDR1 MNHEY and CDR2 SVGEGT. The CDR3 contains 13 residues. Trimming pared 2 bases from V and 10 bases from J, leaving 14 bases between. This chain's CDR3 is CASSYAKVTIYTF. Here the CDR3 DNA reads TGTGCCAGCAGTTACGCGAAAGTTACCATCTACACCTTC.

The J gene is TRBJ2-6, the V gene TRBV4-1; a possible D gene is TRBD1 (5 bases). This CDR3 spans 15 amino acids. Trimming took off 6 bases at V and 0 bases at J, with 9 bases between the two ends. Germline CDR1 reads MGHRA; CDR2 reads YSYEKL. DNA for the CDR3: TGCGCCAGCAGTCAGACAGTCTCTGGGGCCAACGTCCTGACTTTC. Its protein product is CASSQTVSGANVLTF.

This clone has just one count. The V and J genes are TRBV27 and TRBJ1-4, with TRBD1 identical over 7 bases. The CDR3 runs 16 residues. The V and J ends lost 3 bases and 0 bases, in that order; junction bases with no gene match: 4. The germline CDR1 and CDR2 sequences are MNHEY and SMNVEV (reference sequence). CDR3 DNA sequence: TGTGCCAGCAGTTTGGGACAGCCCCCAACTAATGAAAAACTGTTTTTT. Protein: CASSLGQPPTNEKLFF.

V and J are TRBV18 and TRBJ1-2; D unresolved. This CDR3 contains 15 residues. V gave up 1 base and J gave up 8 bases, with 17 bases separating them. Germline V gene lookup returns CDR1 KGHSH and CDR2 LQKENI. In DNA, the CDR3 is TGTGCCAGCTCACCACAGGACTCCTCAAGATTGGGCTACACCTTC. This gives the protein CASSPQDSSRLGYTF.

This chain uses TRBV6-4 with TRBJ1-5; no firm D call. Germline V gene sequence: CDR1 MRHNA, CDR2 SNTAGT. The CDR3 spans 17 residues. V was pared by 1 base and J by 7 bases, with 20 bases between. This CDR3 reads CASSDFQVCISRQPQHF. In DNA, the CDR3 is TGTGCCAGCAGTGACTTTCAGGTATGTATTTCCCGCCAGCCCCAGCATTTT.

The chain has TRBV6-5 and TRBJ2-1; 11 nucleotides match TRBD1. The CDR3 runs to 15 residues. The junction had 6 bases not matched to a gene; V was cut back by 5 bases and J by 6 bases. CDR1 is MNHEY, CDR2 SVGAGI, per germline. CDR3 in DNA: TGTGCCAGCAGTCGACCCGGGACAGGGGGCAATGAGCAGTTCTTC. This sequence encodes CASSRPGTGGNEQFF.

This clone was counted between two and nine times. V is TRBV7-2 and J is TRBJ1-5; a possible D gene is TRBD1 (6 bases). The CDR3 length is 14 residues. Looked up from germline, CDR1 is SGHTA and CDR2 is FQGNSA. V was shortened by 1 base and J by 7 bases, with 11 bases between the two germline ends. CDR3 sequence reads: CASSLVLGAQPQHF. Here the CDR3 DNA reads TGTGCCAGCAGCTTAGTCTTGGGGGCACAGCCCCAGCATTTT.

This sequence joins TRBV15 and TRBJ1-1; tentatively, D is TRBD1 (6 bases). Trimming pared 4 bases from V and 4 bases from J, leaving 16 bases between. Germline values: CDR1 LNHNV, CDR2 YYDKDF (reference sequence). The CDR3 totals 15 residues. Written as DNA, the CDR3 is TGTGCCACCAGCAAGGATCCAGGGGCTGGCACTGAAGCTTTCTTT. Translation gives CATSKDPGAGTEAFF.

This clone was counted only a few times. The chain is built from TRBV18 and TRBJ2-7, with TRBD1 identical over 8 bases. CDR3 size: 16 residues. V shed 3 bases, J shed 3 bases, and the junction held 10 bases outside the gene matches. Germline CDR1 KGHSH, CDR2 LQKENI. The chain's CDR3 is CASSPGIQGGLYEQYF. The CDR3 nucleotides are TGTGCCAGCTCACCGGGGATACAGGGGGGCCTCTACGAGCAGTACTTC.

J is TRBJ1-6 and V is TRBV24-1, with 7 bases matching TRBD1. Germline V gene data show CDR1 as KGHDR and CDR2 as SFDVKD. The CDR3 consists of 24 residues. V was clipped by 4 bases and J by 0 bases; unmatched bases: 26. The CDR3 here is CATSDRTIHRQGSSLCSYNSPLHF. Written as DNA, the CDR3 is TGTGCCACCAGTGACCGTACGATTCATCGACAGGGTTCTTCTTTATGCTCCTATAATTCACCCCTCCACTTT.

The rearrangement uses TRBV10-3 and TRBJ2-3, with D possibly TRBD1 on 6 matching bases. The CDR3 has 17 residues. Germline CDR1 is ENHRY and CDR2 is SYGVKD. Trimming took 3 bases from V and 0 from J, leaving 16 bases between them. CDR3 residues: CAISEAKADRSTDTQYF. The CDR3 coding sequence is TGTGCCATCAGTGAAGCCAAGGCGGACAGAAGCACAGATACGCAGTATTTT.

The chain uses TRBV5-4 and TRBJ2-3, with 10 bases identical to TRBD1. This CDR3 contains 16 residues. The junction had 9 bases not matched to a gene; V was cut back by 2 bases and J by 6 bases. Germline CDR1 reads SGHNT; CDR2 reads YYREEE (reference sequence). This CDR3 is CASSFSRDRGSDTQYF. In DNA form, the CDR3 reads TGTGCCAGCAGCTTTAGTAGGGACAGGGGTAGTGATACGCAGTATTTT. Drawing the rest from reference TRBV5-4 and TRBJ2-3, the complete variable domain is ETGVTQSPTHLIKTRGQQVTLRCSSQSGHNTVSWYQQALGQGPQFIFQYYREEENGRGNFPPRFSGLQFPNYSSELNVNALELDDSALYLCASSFSRDRGSDTQYFGPGTRLTVL.

The V gene is TRBV7-2, the J gene TRBJ1-4, with a possible D match to TRBD1 (6 bases). V shed 5 bases and J shed 8 bases, with 12 bases lying between them. Per the germline V gene, CDR1 is SGHTA and CDR2 is FQGNSA. The CDR3 spans 13 residues. CDR3 loop: CASSLGTREKLFF. The DNA of the CDR3 is TGTGCCAGCAGCCTCGGGACACGGGAAAAACTGTTTTTT.

V and J are TRBV19 and TRBJ1-1; D is perhaps TRBD1 (6 bases). This CDR3 contains 13 residues. Looked up from germline, CDR1 is LNHDA and CDR2 is SQIVND (reference sequence). V was pared by 6 bases and J by 4 bases, with 12 bases between. The DNA of the CDR3 is TGTGCCAGTAGGCACAGGGTGGGCACTGAAGCTTTCTTT. Its translation is CASRHRVGTEAFF. The full variable domain, in which reference TRBV19 and TRBJ1-1 provide the parts outside the CDR3, is DGGITQSPKYLFRKEGQNVTLSCEQNLNHDAMYWYRQDPGQGLRLIYYSQIVNDFQKGDIAEGYSVSREKKESFPLTVTSAQKNPTAFYLCASRHRVGTEAFFGQGTRLTVV.

This clone has just a few counts. The rearrangement joins TRBV5-6 to TRBJ1-2; 9 bases are a match to TRBD1. Germline CDR1 is SGHDT and CDR2 is YYEEEE. The CDR3 sequence is 17 residues long. The junction had 12 bases not matched to a gene; V was cut back by 4 bases and J by 2 bases. CDR3 coding DNA: TGTGCCAGCAGCACCGACAGGGGGACTAAACTCAACTATGGCTACACCTTC. Its translation is CASSTDRGTKLNYGYTF.

The chain employs TRBV18 and TRBJ2-7, with a tentative D call TRBD2 (5 bases). The CDR3 loop spans 15 amino acids. The V and J ends lost 5 bases and 0 bases respectively, with 14 bases between them. Germline CDR1 and CDR2: KGHSH and LQKENI. The CDR3 here is CASSSDSAYSYEQYF. The CDR3 bases are TGTGCCAGCTCATCGGACTCAGCCTACTCCTACGAGCAGTACTTC.

The chain links TRBV7-2 to TRBJ1-4; D is undetermined. Germline lookup yields CDR1 SGHTA and CDR2 FQGNSA. The CDR3 has 16 residues. V dropped 2 bases and J dropped 5 bases, with 15 bases sitting between them. CDR3 nucleotide sequence: TGTGCCAGCAGCTTAACGGGGAAGTGGGCCAATGAAAAACTGTTTTTT. Its translation: CASSLTGKWANEKLFF.

This clone was seen just once. The J gene is TRBJ2-1, the V gene TRBV10-3, with 11 nucleotides matching TRBD2. There are 17 residues in the CDR3. Germline V lookup: CDR1 ENHRY, CDR2 SYGVKD. J lost 8 bases, V lost 0 bases, and 9 bases had no gene match. The CDR3 DNA reads TGTGCCATCAGTGAGTCGTTTTTAGCGGGGGGGCCTTATGAGCAGTTCTTC. Its protein is CAISESFLAGGPYEQFF.

The chain employs TRBV2 and TRBJ2-3, with D possibly TRBD1 on 6 matching bases. Per germline, CDR1 SNHLY and CDR2 FYNNEI. Trimming removed 4 bases from V and 6 bases from J, with 11 bases in between. This CDR3 is built from 13 residues. In DNA form, the CDR3 reads TGTGCCAGCAGTGCCAGGGGTCCGGATACGCAGTATTTT. It encodes CASSARGPDTQYF.

The V call is TRBV7-9, the J call TRBJ2-5; 7 bases line up with TRBD2. V gave up 1 base and J gave up 5 bases; unmatched junction bases: 4. CDR1 SEHNR and CDR2 FQNEAQ come from the germline V gene (reference sequence). This CDR3 comprises 14 residues. CDR3 sequence reads: CASSLGGGVETQYF. Written as DNA, the CDR3 is TGTGCCAGCAGCTTAGGGGGGGGTGTGGAGACCCAGTACTTC.

The chain joins TRBV2 to TRBJ1-6; D remains unclear. This CDR3 contains 13 residues. Trimming removed 6 bases from V and 8 bases from J, with 11 bases in between. Germline CDR1 is SNHLY and CDR2 is FYNNEI. CDR3 nucleotides: TGTGCCAGCAGAATAGGGAGGGATTCACCCCTCCACTTT. It encodes CASRIGRDSPLHF.

This rearrangement joins TRBV6-2 or TRBV6-3 to TRBJ1-1, with D unclear. V lost 6 bases, J lost 0 bases, and 11 bases lay in between. CDR1 is MNHEY, CDR2 SVGEGT, per germline. This CDR3 region has 14 residues. CDR3 DNA: TGTGCCAGCAGCCGCCCGGGATTGAACACTGAAGCTTTCTTT. As protein: CASSRPGLNTEAFF.

The chain couples TRBV11-3 to TRBJ1-1; a possible D gene is TRBD1 (5 bases). Trimming removed 2 bases at V and 5 bases at J, with 15 bases between. The CDR3 covers 15 residues. Germline CDR1 is SGHNT and CDR2 is YENEEA. The DNA of the CDR3 is TGTGCCAGCAGCTTATTTGTCGGGGGGATGACTGAAGCTTTCTTT. Translating it yields CASSLFVGGMTEAFF.

This rearrangement joins TRBV6-1 to TRBJ1-3; D not resolved. CDR3 size: 15 residues. Trimming removed 0 bases at V and 0 bases at J, with 6 bases between. Germline V gene lookup returns CDR1 MNHNS and CDR2 SASEGT. The CDR3 protein is CASSEARLSGNTIYF. The CDR3 nucleotides are TGTGCCAGCAGTGAAGCCCGACTCTCTGGAAACACCATATATTTT.

A word on this clone: Other DNA sequences of this sample code for an identical CDR3. This chain uses TRBV11-2 with TRBJ1-4; 8 bases agree with TRBD1. CDR3 length: 14 residues. Trimming cost V 3 bases and J 8 bases; bases outside gene matches: 5. CDR1 is SGHAT, CDR2 FQNNGV, per germline. The CDR3 DNA sequence: TGTGCCAGCAGCTTGGACAGGGTAAACGAAAAACTGTTTTTT. Translating gives CASSLDRVNEKLFF.

This clone was seen just once. The same CDR3 is also encoded by other DNA sequences in this sample. The chain links TRBV7-2 to TRBJ1-5; the D gene is possibly TRBD1 (5 bases). Trimming shortened V by 1 base and J by 1 base, and 8 bases separated the two germline ends. This CDR3 comprises 15 residues. Germline values: CDR1 SGHTA, CDR2 FQGNSA. CDR3 protein: CASSLVGGSNQPQHF. Written as DNA, the CDR3 is TGTGCCAGCAGCTTAGTGGGGGGGAGCAATCAGCCCCAGCATTTT.